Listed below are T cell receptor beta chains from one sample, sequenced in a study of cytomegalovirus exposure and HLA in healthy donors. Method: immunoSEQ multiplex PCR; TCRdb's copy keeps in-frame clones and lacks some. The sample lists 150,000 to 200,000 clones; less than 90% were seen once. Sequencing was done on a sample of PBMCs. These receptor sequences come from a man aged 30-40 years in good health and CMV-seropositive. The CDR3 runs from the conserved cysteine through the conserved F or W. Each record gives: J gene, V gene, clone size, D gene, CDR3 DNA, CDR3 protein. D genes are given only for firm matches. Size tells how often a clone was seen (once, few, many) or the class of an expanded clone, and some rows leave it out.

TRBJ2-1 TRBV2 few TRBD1 TGTGCCAGCGGCTCAGGGGGCGGGGAGCAGTTCTTC CASGSGGGEQFF
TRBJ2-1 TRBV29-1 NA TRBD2 TGCAGCGTTGAAGGGCTAGCGGGTCATAAGAATGAGCAGTTCTTC CSVEGLAGHKNEQFF
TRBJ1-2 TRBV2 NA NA TGTGCCAGCAATTCTCAGGGGATGGGAGGCTACACCTTC CASNSQGMGGYTF
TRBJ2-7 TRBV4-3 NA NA TGCGCCAGCAGCCAAGATCCCCGGGGGAGTCACGAGCAGTACTTC CASSQDPRGSHEQYF
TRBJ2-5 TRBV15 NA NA TGTGCCACCAGGGGCAGACAAGAGACCCAGTACTTC CATRGRQETQYF
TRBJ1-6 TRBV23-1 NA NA TGCGCCAGCAGTCAATGCCGTAAGGCAGGGAAAAATTCACCCCTCCACTTT CASSQCRKAGKNSPLHF
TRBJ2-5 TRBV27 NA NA TGTGCCAGCAGTTTCGTCGACAGACAAGAGACCCAGTACTTC CASSFVDRQETQYF
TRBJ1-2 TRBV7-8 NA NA TGTGCCAGCAGCTTAGCCCGGGACTATGGCTACACCTTC CASSLARDYGYTF
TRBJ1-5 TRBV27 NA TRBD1 TGTGCCAGCAGTTTCCGACAGGGCCGCCAGCCCCAGCATTTT CASSFRQGRQPQHF
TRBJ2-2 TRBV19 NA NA TGTGCCAGTAGCCCTTGGGGGGGACAGGAGAACACCGGGGAGCTGTTTTTT CASSPWGGQENTGELFF
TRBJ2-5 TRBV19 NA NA TGTGCCAGTAGCCCTCAACAGGGGACCCAGTACTTC CASSPQQGTQYF
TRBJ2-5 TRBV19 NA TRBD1 TGTGCCAGTAGTAGTGGACAGGGCCCTCCAGAGACCCAGTACTTC CASSSGQGPPETQYF
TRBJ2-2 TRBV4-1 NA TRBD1 TGCGCCAGCAGCCAAGAATCCCGGGACAGGGTTGCCAGGGACACCGGGGAGCTGTTTTTT CASSQESRDRVARDTGELFF
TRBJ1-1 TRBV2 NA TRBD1 TGTGCCAGCAGCCGGCCCCTCAGGGGGCTTGACACTGAAGCTTTCTTT CASSRPLRGLDTEAFF
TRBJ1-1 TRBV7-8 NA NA TGTGCCAGCAGCTTAGAGAGAGGGAACACTGAAGCTTTCTTT CASSLERGNTEAFF
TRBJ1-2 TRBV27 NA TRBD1 TGTGCCAGCAGTTACAACCCGACAGGGGACTATGGCTACACCTTC CASSYNPTGDYGYTF
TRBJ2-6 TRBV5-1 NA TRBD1 TGCGCCAGCGGGGGACAGCGCTCTGGGGCCAACGTCCTGACTTTC CASGGQRSGANVLTF
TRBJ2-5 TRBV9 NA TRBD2 TGTGCCAGCAGCGTTAGCGGGGGGGCCGCTGAGACCCAGTACTTC CASSVSGGAAETQYF
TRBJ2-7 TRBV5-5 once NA TGTGCCAGCAGCTTGGGACAGCAAACCTACGAGCAGTACTTC CASSLGQQTYEQYF
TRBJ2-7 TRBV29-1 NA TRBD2 TGCAGCGTTGCCACTAGCGGGAGTTACGAGCAGTACTTC CSVATSGSYEQYF
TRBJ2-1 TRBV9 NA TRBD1 TGTGCCAGCAACACCGGGACAGGGGCGTCGGGTGAGCAGTTCTTC CASNTGTGASGEQFF
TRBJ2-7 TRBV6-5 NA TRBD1 TGTGCCAGTAATCCGGGACAGGGGATTTACGAGCAGTACTTC CASNPGQGIYEQYF
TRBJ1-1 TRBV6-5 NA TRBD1 TGTGCCAGCAGTTCGGGACAGGGCAGGATCCCAGCCGAAGCTTTCTTT CASSSGQGRIPAEAFF
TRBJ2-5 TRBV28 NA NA TGTGCCAGCGGCCCGGACAGTCTCCAAGAGACCCAGTACTTC CASGPDSLQETQYF
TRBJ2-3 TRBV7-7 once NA TGTGCTAGCAGCCCAGGGATCGCCTCCAGCACAGATACGCAGTATTTT CASSPGIASSTDTQYF
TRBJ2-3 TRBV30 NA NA TGTGCCTGGAGTGTAGCCACAGATACGCAGTATTTT CAWSVATDTQYF
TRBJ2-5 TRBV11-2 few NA TGTGCCAGCAGCTTAGTTCCGATAGCGTCACAAGAGACCCAGTACTTC CASSLVPIASQETQYF
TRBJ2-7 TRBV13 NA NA TGTGCCAGCAGCTTAGTAGACTCGGTTGACCACGAGCAGTACTTC CASSLVDSVDHEQYF
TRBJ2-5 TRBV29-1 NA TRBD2 TGCAGCGTTGGACTAGCGGGAGGGCGAGGGGAGACCCAGTACTTC CSVGLAGGRGETQYF
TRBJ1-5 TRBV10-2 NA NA TGCGCCAGCAGTGAGTGGGGCGTAAATCAGCCCCAGCATTTT CASSEWGVNQPQHF
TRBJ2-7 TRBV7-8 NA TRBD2 TGTGCCAGCAGCCCCGGACTAGTCGAGCAGTACTTC CASSPGLVEQYF
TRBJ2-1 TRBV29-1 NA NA TGCAGCGTCACGGGAGAATGGCATGAGCAGTTCTTC CSVTGEWHEQFF
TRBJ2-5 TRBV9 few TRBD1 TGTGCCAGCAGCCCGGGGGACAGGGAGGAGGAGACCCAGTACTTC CASSPGDREEETQYF
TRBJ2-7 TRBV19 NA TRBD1 TGTGCCAGTAGCCTTGAGGGGGCGAGCGCCTACGAGCAGTACTTC CASSLEGASAYEQYF
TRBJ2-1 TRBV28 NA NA TGTGCCAGCACCGGGCAGGGGCCCAATGAGCAGTTCTTC CASTGQGPNEQFF
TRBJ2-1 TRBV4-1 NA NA TGCGCCAGCAGCCTGACTATTTACAATGAGCAGTTCTTC CASSLTIYNEQFF
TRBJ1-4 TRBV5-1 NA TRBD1 TGCGCCAGCAGCGCTGGGACAGCAACTAATGAAAAACTGTTTTTT CASSAGTATNEKLFF
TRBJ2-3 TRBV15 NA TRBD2 TGTGCCACCAGCAGGTGGCGGGGGGGGCACACAGATACGCAGTATTTT CATSRWRGGHTDTQYF
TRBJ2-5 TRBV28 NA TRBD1 TGTGCCAGCAGGGCCGGTCCGGGACAGGAGGGAGAGACCCAGTACTTC CASRAGPGQEGETQYF
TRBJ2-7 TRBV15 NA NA TGTGCCACCAGCACAGGCTACGAGCAGTACTTC CATSTGYEQYF
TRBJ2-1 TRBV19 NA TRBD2 TGTGCCAGTAGTCCAACACTAGCGGGGAACTATGAGCAGTTCTTC CASSPTLAGNYEQFF
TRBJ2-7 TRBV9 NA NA TGTGCCAGCAGCGAATCCGTGAGCGGGTACGACGAGCAGTACTTC CASSESVSGYDEQYF
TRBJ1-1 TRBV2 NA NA TGTGCCAGCAGTGAAGCTCCAGGGGAGTGGGGTTCCACTGAAGCTTTCTTT CASSEAPGEWGSTEAFF
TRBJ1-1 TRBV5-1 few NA TGCGCCAGCAGCTTGGTCACTCTTGTGGGGGGAGCTTTCTTT CASSLVTLVGGAFF
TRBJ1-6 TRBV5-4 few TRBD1 TGTGCCAGCAGCCCTCCGGGACAGCGTAATTCACCCCTCCACTTT CASSPPGQRNSPLHF
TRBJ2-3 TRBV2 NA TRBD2 TGTGCCAGCAGTGTACGTAGACTAGCGGGAGGGATCACAGATACGCAGTATTTT CASSVRRLAGGITDTQYF
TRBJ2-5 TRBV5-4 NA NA TGTGCCAGTCGAACAGGCCAGGGGACCCAGTACTTC CASRTGQGTQYF
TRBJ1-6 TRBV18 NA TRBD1 TGTGCCAGCTCACCAGTTTCTCCCCAGGGGGCAACCCTTTCACCCCTCCACTTT CASSPVSPQGATLSPLHF
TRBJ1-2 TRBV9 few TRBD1 TGTGCCAGCAGCGAGACACAGGGGCGGGGTGGCTACACCTTC CASSETQGRGGYTF
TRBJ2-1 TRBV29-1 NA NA TGCAGCGTTGTCCCAGTGGATGAGCAGTTCTTC CSVVPVDEQFF
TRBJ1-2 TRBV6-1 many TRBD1 TGTGCCAGCAGTGCCAGGGGGCAGGGCTATGGCTACACCTTC CASSARGQGYGYTF
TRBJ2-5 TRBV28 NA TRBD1 TGTGCCAGCCGGACAGGGGGCCAAGAGACCCAGTACTTC CASRTGGQETQYF
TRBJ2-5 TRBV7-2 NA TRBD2 TGTGCCAGCAGCCCCTGGGGTAGCGGGGGCGAGACCCAGTACTTC CASSPWGSGGETQYF
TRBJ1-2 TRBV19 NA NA TGTGCCAGTAGTATCTACAGGGTCTGGTTTTTCAGCTATGGCTACACCTTC CASSIYRVWFFSYGYTF
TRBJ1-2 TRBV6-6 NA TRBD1 TGTGCCTGCCGGGGGGGGACAGCAGATGGCTACACCTTC CACRGGTADGYTF
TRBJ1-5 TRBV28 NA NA TGTGCCAGCAGCCCACCCGGGGGATACAATCAGCCCCAGCATTTT CASSPPGGYNQPQHF
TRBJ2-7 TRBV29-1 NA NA TGCAGCGTTGCTGGAGTCTCCGAGCAGTACTTC CSVAGVSEQYF
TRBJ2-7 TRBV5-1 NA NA TGCGCCAGCAGCTTGGGAGTCGGTAGGAGGTACGAGCAGTACTTC CASSLGVGRRYEQYF